Below are 29 T cell receptor beta chains sequenced from a single sample in a study of T cells in Graves' hyperthyroidism and ophthalmopathy. RNA transcripts were the template for amplifying TCR beta CDR3 regions. During a first-round RT-PCR of the TCR CDR3, the HTBI primer set was used. One entry per CDR3 protein, called by TCRdb with MiXCR from the multiplex PCR reads. The sample shows hundreds of thousands of distinct CDR3 sequences, 15% to 20% of them seen only once. Material for sequencing was blood. These receptors all stem from a man aged 40-49 years with Graves' ophthalmopathy.

This clonotype was observed at least ten times. The chain has TRBV18 and TRBJ1-1; 9 bases match TRBD1. With 4 bases clipped from V and 7 bases from J, the junction kept 4 bases outside the gene matches. There are 13 residues in the CDR3. CDR1 and CDR2 (germline): KGHSH, LQKENI. Here the CDR3 DNA reads TGTGCCAGCTCACAACCGACAGGGGGTGAAGCTTTCTTT. Protein sequence: CASSQPTGGEAFF.

This chain links TRBV5-4 with TRBJ2-4; D tentatively fits TRBD1 or TRBD2 (5 bases each). Germline V gene sequence: CDR1 SGHNT, CDR2 YYREEE (reference sequence). The CDR3 consists of 16 residues. Trimming cost V 1 base and J 0 bases, with 11 bases left between them. The CDR3 loop is CASSLRGVTAKNIQYF. Written as DNA, the CDR3 is TGTGCCAGCAGCTTGAGAGGGGTCACAGCCAAAAACATTCAGTACTTC.

The chain employs TRBV12-3 or TRBV12-4 and TRBJ2-1; TRBD1 agrees at 8 bases. The CDR3 is made up of 18 amino acids. V lost 0 bases to trimming and J lost 6 bases; unmatched junction nucleotides: 13. The CDR3 here is CASSLALRTGRAGNEQFF. Here the CDR3 DNA reads TGTGCCAGCAGTTTAGCACTCAGGACAGGGCGGGCAGGCAATGAGCAGTTCTTC.

The chain couples TRBV20-1 to TRBJ2-1, with 8 bases matching TRBD2. Germline loops: CDR1 DFQATT, CDR2 SNEGSKA (reference sequence). Trimming removed 5 bases from V and 10 bases from J; junction bases left unmatched: 7. The length of the CDR3 is 12 residues. DNA of the CDR3: TGCAGTGCTCGCGGGGGGAAGGAGGAGCAGTTCTTC. Translated: CSARGGKEEQFF.

The chain links TRBV6-5 to TRBJ1-1, with D maybe TRBD1 (5 bases). The CDR3 totals 15 residues. V shed 4 bases and J shed 6 bases, with 18 bases lying between them. Germline V gives CDR1 MNHEY, CDR2 SVGAGI. CDR3 residues: CASSSRGGTGAEAFF. The CDR3 nucleotides are TGTGCCAGCAGTTCCCGTGGGGGGACGGGGGCTGAAGCTTTCTTT.

In this sample, this clonotype turned up many times. This sequence joins TRBV20-1 and TRBJ2-7; tentatively, D is TRBD2 (6 bases). Germline loops: CDR1 DFQATT, CDR2 SNEGSKA (reference sequence). CDR3 size: 13 residues. V lost 5 bases, J lost 5 bases, and 16 bases lay in between. The CDR3 nucleotides read TGCAGTGCTTGCCGACTAGAGGGAAACGAGCAGTACTTC. It encodes CSACRLEGNEQYF.

This clonotype was observed at least ten times. The gene calls are TRBV28 and TRBJ1-5; D is possibly TRBD1 (6 bases). Germline CDR1 reads MDHEN; CDR2 reads SYDVKM. The CDR3 totals 13 residues. Trimming took off 4 bases at V and 4 bases at J, with 8 bases between the two ends. The CDR3 here is CASSWQGNQPQHF. The CDR3 DNA follows: TGTGCCAGCAGTTGGCAGGGGAATCAGCCCCAGCATTTT. Full variable domain (remainder filled in from reference TRBV28 and TRBJ1-5): DVKVTQSSRYLVKRTGEKVFLECVQDMDHENMFWYRQDPGLGLRLIYFSYDVKMKEKGDIPEGYSVSREKKERFSLILESASTNQTSMYLCASSWQGNQPQHFGDGTRLSIL.

This clonotype was detected once. This chain uses TRBV29-1 with TRBJ1-3; no definite D call. This CDR3 comprises 13 residues. Germline loops: CDR1 SQVTM, CDR2 ANQGSEA. Trimming cost V 5 bases and J 3 bases, with 11 bases left between them. This CDR3 is CSVSGQDGNTIYF. The CDR3 nucleotides are TGCAGCGTTAGCGGGCAGGATGGAAACACCATATATTTT.

In this sample, this clonotype turned up many times. This sequence joins TRBV20-1 and TRBJ2-1; TRBD2 matches 15 bases. Trimming removed 7 bases from V and 7 bases from J; junction bases left unmatched: 8. This CDR3 contains 15 residues. From germline, CDR1 is DFQATT and CDR2 SNEGSKA (reference sequence). CDR3: CSGGLAGGPTNEQFF. The CDR3 bases are TGCAGTGGTGGACTAGCGGGAGGGCCAACGAATGAGCAGTTCTTC.

This clonotype has just a few counts. This rearrangement joins TRBV12-3 or TRBV12-4 to TRBJ2-1; 7 nucleotides match TRBD2. This CDR3 is built from 15 residues. V was clipped by 8 bases and J by 2 bases; unmatched bases: 9. The CDR3 protein is CASLPSGKPYNEQFF. The DNA for the CDR3 is TGTGCCAGCCTACCGAGCGGGAAGCCCTACAATGAGCAGTTCTTC.

Many counts were recorded for this clonotype. The rearrangement uses TRBV7-3 and TRBJ2-7; D possibly corresponds to TRBD2 (6 bases). Germline V gene lookup returns CDR1 SGHTA and CDR2 FQGTGA. This CDR3 comprises 15 residues. The V and J ends lost 1 base and 3 bases respectively, with 13 bases between them. In nucleotides, the CDR3 is TGTGCCAGCAGCTTAAATGGCGGGATGGGCTACGAGCAGTACTTC. Translating it yields CASSLNGGMGYEQYF.

In this sample, this clonotype turned up many times. CDR3 coding DNA: TGTGCCAGCAGTTTAGGGGGGCCTGCGGACAATGAGCAGTTCTTC. Translated: CASSLGGPADNEQFF. The V and J genes are TRBV12-3 or TRBV12-4 and TRBJ2-1; D is perhaps TRBD1 (6 bases). This CDR3 has 15 amino acids. Trimming took 1 base from V and 5 from J, leaving 12 bases between them.

The chain uses TRBV7-2 and TRBJ2-1, with D perhaps being TRBD1 or TRBD2 (5 bases each). The CDR3 loop spans 16 amino acids. Trimming removed 6 bases from V and 7 bases from J, with 22 bases in between. Germline loops: CDR1 SGHTA, CDR2 FQGNSA. CDR3 sequence: CASRRGVYSSSNEQFF. CDR3 DNA: TGTGCCAGCAGACGAGGGGTCTACTCTTCATCTAATGAGCAGTTCTTC.

This clonotype was detected many times. The CDR3 bases are TGTGCCACCGGACTAGCGGGAGACAATGAGCAGTTCTTC. It translates to CATGLAGDNEQFF. The chain combines TRBV2 with TRBJ2-1, with TRBD2 matching over 13 bases. Trimming cost V 10 bases and J 5 bases; bases outside gene matches: 2. CDR3 length: 13 amino acids. Germline V gene data show CDR1 as SNHLY and CDR2 as FYNNEI.

In its sample, this clonotype was seen many times. V and J are TRBV27 and TRBJ2-6, with 9 nucleotides matching TRBD1. CDR3 size: 19 residues. Per the germline V gene, CDR1 is MNHEY and CDR2 is SMNVEV (reference sequence). V dropped 6 bases and J dropped 0; count of bases not matched to a gene: 12. This CDR3 is CASRYWGDRDNSGANVLTF. The DNA of the CDR3 is TGTGCCAGCAGGTATTGGGGGGACAGGGACAACTCTGGGGCCAACGTCCTGACTTTC.

There are a few counts of this clonotype. This chain uses TRBV18 with TRBJ1-3; D is undetermined. The CDR3 totals 16 residues. Germline V CDR1 and CDR2: KGHSH, LQKENI. The ends were cut back, 1 base at V and 4 bases at J, with 14 bases in the middle. Written as DNA, the CDR3 is TGTGCCAGCTCACCACTTAACCAACGGGCAGGAAACACCATATATTTT. Protein sequence: CASSPLNQRAGNTIYF.

Only a few counts were recorded for this clonotype. The V call is TRBV3-1, the J call TRBJ1-1; D perhaps matches TRBD1 (6 bases). The CDR3 is 13 residues long. The germline V gene has CDR1 LGHDT and CDR2 YNNKEL (reference sequence). Trimming pared 2 bases from V and 5 bases from J, leaving 9 bases between. CDR3 bases: TGTGCCAGCAGCCAAATCAGGGGAACTGAAGCTTTCTTT. This gives the protein CASSQIRGTEAFF. The variable domain in full, with the rest retrieved from reference TRBV3-1 and TRBJ1-1, is DTAVSQTPKYLVTQMGNDKSIKCEQNLGHDTMYWYKQDSKKFLKIMFSYNNKELIINETVPNRFSPKSPDKAHLNLHINSLELGDSAVYFCASSQIRGTEAFFGQGTRLTVV.

This sequence joins TRBV20-1 and TRBJ2-3, with 13 bases aligning to TRBD2. The CDR3 consists of 19 residues. Germline V gene sequence: CDR1 DFQATT, CDR2 SNEGSKA (reference sequence). V lost 2 bases, J lost 1 base, and 12 bases stayed unmatched. The CDR3 region has the DNA TGCAGTGCTAGATCATTAGGACTAGCGGGAGTCGCGGGCACAGATACGCAGTATTTT. Translated, it gives CSARSLGLAGVAGTDTQYF.

This clonotype was recorded many times. In nucleotides, the CDR3 is TGTGCCAGCAGCACCCAGCAGGGGGCTTGGTCCTACGAGCAGTACTTC. This sequence encodes CASSTQQGAWSYEQYF. This chain links TRBV7-2 with TRBJ2-7, with 8 bases lining up with TRBD1. Germline CDR1 reads SGHTA; CDR2 reads FQGNSA. The CDR3 totals 16 residues. Unmatched junction bases numbered 10, after V lost 5 bases and J lost 1 base.

In this sample, this clonotype turned up a few times. The chain joins TRBV12-3 or TRBV12-4 to TRBJ1-2, with a weak D call TRBD1 (5 bases). The CDR3 runs 13 residues. V was clipped by 3 bases and J by 7 bases, with 12 bases between them. The CDR3 loop is CASSFMSDTGYTF. The CDR3 bases are TGTGCCAGCAGTTTTATGTCGGACACTGGCTACACCTTC.

This clonotype was seen more than once but under ten times. The chain links TRBV30 to TRBJ1-5; unclear D gene. The CDR3 is made up of 17 amino acids. Germline V gene lookup returns CDR1 GTSNPN and CDR2 SVGIG (reference sequence). V gave up 2 bases and J gave up 0 bases, with 17 bases separating them. The CDR3 DNA reads TGTGCCTGGAGTCCCAGGACGGCGGGTTATAGCAATCAGCCCCAGCATTTT. Its translation is CAWSPRTAGYSNQPQHF.

This clonotype was observed many times. The genes are TRBV20-1 and TRBJ2-1; D unclear. This CDR3 comprises 15 residues. CDR1 is DFQATT and CDR2 is SNEGSKA in the germline V gene (reference sequence). With 0 bases removed from V and 2 bases from J, the gap between germline ends came to 11 bases. This CDR3 reads CSARDNYLTYNEQFF. The CDR3 coding sequence is TGCAGTGCTAGAGATAATTACTTAACCTACAATGAGCAGTTCTTC.

This clonotype showed up just a few times. The chain carries TRBV13 and TRBJ1-1; D might be TRBD1 (6 bases). Trimming left V 5 bases short and J 1 base short, with 14 bases between. The CDR3 extends over 15 amino acids. CDR1 and CDR2 (germline): PRHDT, FYEKMQ (reference sequence). Written as DNA, the CDR3 is TGTGCCAGCAGCGTCCAGGGGAGGGAGAACACTGAAGCTTTCTTT. It translates to CASSVQGRENTEAFF. The full variable domain, completed using reference TRBV13 and TRBJ1-1, is AAGVIQSPRHLIKEKRETATLKCYPIPRHDTVYWYQQGPGQDPQFLISFYEKMQSDKGSIPDRFSAQQFSDYHSELNMSSLELGDSALYFCASSVQGRENTEAFFGQGTRLTVV.

This clonotype was seen a handful of times. J is TRBJ1-2 and V is TRBV5-1; maybe TRBD1 (5 bases). Trimming stripped 4 bases from V and 8 bases from J, with 15 bases between. Germline lookup yields CDR1 SGHRS and CDR2 YFSETQ. The CDR3 covers 13 residues. CDR3 protein: CASSPAGDGGYTF. The CDR3, as DNA: TGCGCCAGCAGCCCCGCGGGGGATGGCGGCTACACCTTC.

This clonotype was picked up a small number of times. The rearrangement joins TRBV20-1 to TRBJ1-1; maybe TRBD1 (6 bases). V was shortened by 1 base and J by 0 bases, with 15 bases between the two germline ends. The length of the CDR3 is 16 residues. The germline V gene has CDR1 DFQATT and CDR2 SNEGSKA (reference sequence). This CDR3 reads CSARVARGLMNTEAFF. CDR3 in DNA: TGCAGTGCTAGAGTGGCCAGGGGATTAATGAACACTGAAGCTTTCTTT.

The gene calls are TRBV5-1 and TRBJ1-2; D might be TRBD1 (5 bases). The CDR3 sequence is 13 residues long. The germline V gene encodes CDR1 SGHRS and CDR2 YFSETQ. Between the trimmed V and J ends, which lost 4 bases and 1 base, there was a span of 8 bases. The CDR3 DNA is TGCGCCAGCAGCCAAGACAGTAACTATGGCTACACCTTC. As protein: CASSQDSNYGYTF.

V is TRBV12-3 or TRBV12-4 and J is TRBJ1-5; no firm D call. V was trimmed by 5 bases and J by 5 bases, leaving 10 bases between them. The CDR3 is 13 amino acids. The CDR3 DNA reads as TGTGCCAGCAGTCTTGACCTATATCAGCCCCAGCATTTT. It is translated as CASSLDLYQPQHF.

This clonotype occurred many times. J is TRBJ2-5 and V is TRBV6-2 or TRBV6-3; 8 bases line up with TRBD2. Germline CDR1 MNHEY, CDR2 SVGEGT. Losses at the gene ends were 6 bases for V and 4 bases for J; bases not matched to a gene: 13. The CDR3 has 16 amino acids. As DNA, the CDR3 is TGTGCCAGCAGCTCACCGGGAGGGACGACGGGAGAGACCCAGTACTTC. Encoded protein: CASSSPGGTTGETQYF.

This clonotype was counted many times. The chain combines TRBV20-1 with TRBJ2-1, with 10 bases aligning to TRBD2. V dropped 6 bases and J dropped 7; count of bases not matched to a gene: 9. In germline, CDR1 is DFQATT, CDR2 SNEGSKA (reference sequence). The CDR3 runs to 14 residues. DNA for the CDR3: TGCAGTGCGGAGTCTAGCGGGAGATGGAATGAGCAGTTCTTC. This translates into CSAESSGRWNEQFF.